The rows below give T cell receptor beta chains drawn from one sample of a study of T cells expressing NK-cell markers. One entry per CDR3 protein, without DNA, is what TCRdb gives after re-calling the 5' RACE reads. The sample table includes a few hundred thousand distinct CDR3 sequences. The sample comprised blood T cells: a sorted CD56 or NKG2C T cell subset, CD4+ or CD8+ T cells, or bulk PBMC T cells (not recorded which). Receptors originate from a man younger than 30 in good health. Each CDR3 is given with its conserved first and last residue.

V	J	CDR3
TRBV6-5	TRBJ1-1	CASSLSTMNTEAFF
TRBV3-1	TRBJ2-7	CASSQVGTSSEQYF
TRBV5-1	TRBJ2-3	CASTPVSTDTQYF
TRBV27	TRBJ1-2	CASSPGTRTGYTF
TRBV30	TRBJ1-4	CAWSESATNEKLFF
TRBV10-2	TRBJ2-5	CASRRSRDQETQYF
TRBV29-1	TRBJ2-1	CSVYAGVAYNEQFF
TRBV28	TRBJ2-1	CASTQIAGGGEQFF
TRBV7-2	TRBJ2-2	CASAFKGGSTGELFF
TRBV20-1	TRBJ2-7	CSAREGLAGGLMYF
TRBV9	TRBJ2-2	CASSAREGTSNTGELFF
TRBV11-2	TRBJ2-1	CASSADREGVHEQFF
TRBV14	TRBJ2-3	CASSGLRDYKDTQYF
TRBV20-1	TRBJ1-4	CSARDLLKGDNEKLFF
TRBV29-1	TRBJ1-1	CSVAGTNIEAFF
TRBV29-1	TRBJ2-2	CSVVVGVGGELFF
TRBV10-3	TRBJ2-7	CAISESGGGSGEQYF
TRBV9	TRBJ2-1	CASSVRDGRGSGSSYNEQFF
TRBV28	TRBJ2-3	CASRSSSGAGTDTQYF
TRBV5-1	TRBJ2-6	CASSLNRVSGANVLTF
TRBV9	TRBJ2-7	CASSPQGTGVISYEQYF
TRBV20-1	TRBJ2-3	CSARPRTSGSLDTQYF
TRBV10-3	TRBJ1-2	CATAQESNYGYTF
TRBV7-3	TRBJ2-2	CASSSKRRPGELFF
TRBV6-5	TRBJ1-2	CASSYQDRPYGYTF
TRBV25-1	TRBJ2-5	CASSEHFGGRLETQYF
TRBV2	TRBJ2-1	CASSQRTSGSSGEQFF
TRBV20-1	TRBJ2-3	CSAPRGTSGSTDTQYF
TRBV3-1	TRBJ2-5	CASSQDHNGFTEETQYF
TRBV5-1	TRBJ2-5	CASSLRQGGLETQYF